This TCR beta chain was captured by sequencing in a study of early T cells in non-severe SARS-CoV-2 infection. Findings and limits, study-wide: Reliance on VDJdb matching favored anti-spike CD8 responses; private and CD4 specificities were missed.

This clonotype was detected a few times. Its antigen is currently unknown. This CDR3 has 14 residues. Per germline, CDR1 LNHDA and CDR2 SQIVND (reference sequence). With V trimmed by 6 bases and J by 7 bases, 9 bases remained unmatched. TCRdb passed the 5' RACE reads through MiXCR, listing each CDR3 protein once. The data show about 60,000 distinct CDR3 sequences, 20% to 25% seen once. The chain couples TRBV19 to TRBJ1-5; 7 bases fit TRBD1. The specimen was whole blood, collected at baseline. The sequence was obtained from an adult who was a healthcare worker with PCR-confirmed SARS-CoV-2 infection or an uninfected control (not recorded which). In nucleotides, the CDR3 is TGTGCCAGTAGAGCCCCGACAGGGTTCCAGCCCCAGCATTTT. It is translated as CASRAPTGFQPQHF.